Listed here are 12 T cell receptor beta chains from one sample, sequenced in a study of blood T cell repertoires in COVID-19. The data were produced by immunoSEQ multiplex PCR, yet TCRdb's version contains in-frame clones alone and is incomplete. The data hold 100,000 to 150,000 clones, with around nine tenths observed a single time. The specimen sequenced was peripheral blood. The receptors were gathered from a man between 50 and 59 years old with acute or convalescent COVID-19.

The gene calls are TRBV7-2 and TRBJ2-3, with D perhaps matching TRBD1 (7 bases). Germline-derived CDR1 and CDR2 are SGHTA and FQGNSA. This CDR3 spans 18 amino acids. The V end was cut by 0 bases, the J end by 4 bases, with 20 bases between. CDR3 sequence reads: CASSLAKQGRHNPDTQYF. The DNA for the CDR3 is TGTGCCAGCAGCTTAGCGAAACAGGGGAGGCATAATCCAGATACGCAGTATTTT.

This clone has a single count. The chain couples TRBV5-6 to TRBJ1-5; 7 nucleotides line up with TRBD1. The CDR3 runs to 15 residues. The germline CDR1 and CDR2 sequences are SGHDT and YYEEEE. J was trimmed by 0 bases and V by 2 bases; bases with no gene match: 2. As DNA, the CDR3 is TGTGCCAGCAGCTTCACAGGGGATAGCAATCAGCCCCAGCATTTT. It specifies CASSFTGDSNQPQHF.

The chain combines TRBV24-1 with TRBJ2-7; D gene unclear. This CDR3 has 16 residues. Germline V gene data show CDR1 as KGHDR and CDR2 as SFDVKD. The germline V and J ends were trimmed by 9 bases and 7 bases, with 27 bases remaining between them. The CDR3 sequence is CATSDTSELSAREQYF. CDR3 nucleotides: TGTGCCACCTCCGACACTTCTGAGTTATCAGCCCGGGAGCAGTACTTC.

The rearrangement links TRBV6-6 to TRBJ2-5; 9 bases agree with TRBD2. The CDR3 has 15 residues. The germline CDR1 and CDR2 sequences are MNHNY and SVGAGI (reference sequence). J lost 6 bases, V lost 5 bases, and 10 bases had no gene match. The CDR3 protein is CASSPGSGGEKTQYF. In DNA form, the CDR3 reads TGTGCCAGCAGTCCGGGTAGCGGGGGAGAGAAGACCCAGTACTTC.

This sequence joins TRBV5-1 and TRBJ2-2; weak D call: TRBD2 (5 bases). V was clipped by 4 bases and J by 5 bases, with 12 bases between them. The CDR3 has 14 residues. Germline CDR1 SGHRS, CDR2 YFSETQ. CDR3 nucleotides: TGCGCCAGCAGCCGGCGGGTGGCTACCGGGGAGCTGTTTTTT. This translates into CASSRRVATGELFF.

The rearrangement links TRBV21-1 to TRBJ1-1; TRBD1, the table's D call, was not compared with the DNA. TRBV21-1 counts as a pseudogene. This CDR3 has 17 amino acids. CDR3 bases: TGTGCCAGCAGGAACAAGATTGTGGGACAGGAGAGGTTTGAAGCTTTCTTT. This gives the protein CASRNKIVGQERFEAFF.

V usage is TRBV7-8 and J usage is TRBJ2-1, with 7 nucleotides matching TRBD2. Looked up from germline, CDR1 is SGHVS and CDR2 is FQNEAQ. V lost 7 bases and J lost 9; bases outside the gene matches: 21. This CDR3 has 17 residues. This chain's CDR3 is CASNLRWAGEVGGEQFF. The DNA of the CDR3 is TGTGCCAGCAACCTCAGATGGGCGGGAGAGGTTGGTGGTGAGCAGTTCTTC.

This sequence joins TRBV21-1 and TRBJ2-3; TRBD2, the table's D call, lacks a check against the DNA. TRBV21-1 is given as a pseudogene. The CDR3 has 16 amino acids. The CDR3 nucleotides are TGTGCCAGCAGCAAACCGCGGGCTGTCGTCACAGATACGCAGTATTTT. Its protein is CASSKPRAVVTDTQYF.

The CDR3 bases are TGTGCCAGCAGTGAAGTGGGGACTTTCGGACCCTTGGAGCAGTACTTC. This sequence encodes CASSEVGTFGPLEQYF. V and J are TRBV6-1 and TRBJ2-7; D might be TRBD2 (6 bases). The CDR3 loop spans 16 amino acids. Trimming left V 1 base short and J 7 bases short, with 20 bases between. CDR1 and CDR2 (germline): MNHNS, SASEGT.

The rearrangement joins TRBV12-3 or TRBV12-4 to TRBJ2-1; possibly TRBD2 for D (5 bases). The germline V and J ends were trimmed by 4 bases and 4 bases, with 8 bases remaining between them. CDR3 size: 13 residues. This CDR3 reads CASSYGLYNEQFF. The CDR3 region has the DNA TGTGCCAGCAGTTACGGACTGTACAATGAGCAGTTCTTC.

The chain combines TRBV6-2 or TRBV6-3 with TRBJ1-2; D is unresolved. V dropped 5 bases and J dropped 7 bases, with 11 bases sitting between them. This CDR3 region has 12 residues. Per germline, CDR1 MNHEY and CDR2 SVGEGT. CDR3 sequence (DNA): TGTGCCAGCAGTGCCACGCGCGGTGGCTACACCTTC. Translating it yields CASSATRGGYTF.

CDR3 DNA: TGTGCCAGCAGCTTAGCCGGGACAGGGAAAGCTTTCTTT. Its protein product is CASSLAGTGKAFF. The chain joins TRBV7-2 to TRBJ1-1, with 9 bases lining up with TRBD1. Germline CDR1 SGHTA, CDR2 FQGNSA. CDR3 length: 13 amino acids. The trim removed 0 bases at V and 9 bases at J, leaving 2 bases unmatched.